A selection of T cell receptor beta chains follows, all from one sample in a study of blood T cell repertoires in COVID-19. The method was immunoSEQ multiplex PCR; TCRdb's version includes in-frame clones alone and lacks a portion of them. Here the sample spans about 400,000 clones, around 90% being singletons. The sequenced sample was peripheral blood. These receptor sequences come from a human donor in a cohort sampled during active COVID-19. Both conserved end residues are part of each CDR3. A D gene is named only where the DNA matches it firmly. Size tells how often a clone was seen (once, few, many) or the class of an expanded clone, and some rows leave it out.

j_call: TRBJ2-1
clone_size: .
d_call: .
v_call: TRBV6-4
cdr3_aa: CASSDSRAETHEQFF
cdr3_nt: TGTGCCAGCAGTGACTCGAGGGCGGAAACCCATGAGCAGTTCTTC

j_call: TRBJ2-3
clone_size: .
d_call: TRBD2
v_call: TRBV5-1
cdr3_aa: CASSPQLAGTGSGGADTQYF
cdr3_nt: TGCGCCAGCAGCCCCCAACTAGCGGGGACAGGAAGCGGGGGCGCAGATACGCAGTATTTT

j_call: TRBJ2-1
clone_size: .
d_call: TRBD2
v_call: TRBV5-1
cdr3_aa: CASSFTSGGAGEQFF
cdr3_nt: TGCGCCAGCAGCTTCACTAGCGGGGGGGCCGGTGAGCAGTTCTTC

j_call: TRBJ2-7
clone_size: .
d_call: TRBD2
v_call: TRBV28
cdr3_aa: CASSFIGGDWDYEQYF
cdr3_nt: TGTGCCAGCAGTTTTATCGGGGGGGACTGGGACTACGAGCAGTACTTC

j_call: TRBJ1-1
clone_size: .
d_call: .
v_call: TRBV6-5
cdr3_aa: CASSYEGLDTEAFF
cdr3_nt: TGTGCCAGCAGTTACGAGGGATTGGACACTGAAGCTTTCTTT

j_call: TRBJ1-2
clone_size: .
d_call: .
v_call: TRBV3-1/TRBV3-2
cdr3_aa: CASSQGGGGNYGYTF
cdr3_nt: TGTGCCAGCAGCCAAGGGGGGGGTGGCAACTATGGCTACACCTTC

j_call: TRBJ2-2
clone_size: .
d_call: TRBD2
v_call: TRBV20-1
cdr3_aa: CSASRPLAGRGGELFF
cdr3_nt: TGCAGTGCTAGTAGGCCCCTAGCGGGGCGGGGCGGGGAGCTGTTTTTT

j_call: TRBJ2-1
clone_size: .
d_call: TRBD2
v_call: TRBV2
cdr3_aa: CASILGEGYNEQFF
cdr3_nt: TGTGCCAGCATCTTAGGGGAGGGCTACAATGAGCAGTTCTTC

j_call: TRBJ2-7
clone_size: .
d_call: .
v_call: TRBV7-9
cdr3_aa: CASSFLLYEQYF
cdr3_nt: TGTGCCAGCAGCTTTCTCCTCTACGAGCAGTACTTC

j_call: TRBJ2-7
clone_size: .
d_call: TRBD2
v_call: TRBV29-1
cdr3_aa: CSVLGGERPYEQYF
cdr3_nt: TGCAGCGTATTGGGGGGGGAGAGACCCTACGAGCAGTACTTC

j_call: TRBJ2-1
clone_size: few
d_call: TRBD1
v_call: TRBV5-1
cdr3_aa: CASSLGQGAIKWGEQFF
cdr3_nt: TGCGCCAGCAGCTTGGGACAGGGGGCGATTAAGTGGGGTGAGCAGTTCTTC

j_call: TRBJ2-2
clone_size: .
d_call: TRBD1
v_call: TRBV7-8
cdr3_aa: CASSLSGTGNGELFF
cdr3_nt: TGTGCCAGCAGCTTGTCCGGGACAGGGAATGGGGAGCTGTTTTTT

j_call: TRBJ2-5
clone_size: .
d_call: TRBD2
v_call: TRBV18
cdr3_aa: CASSPSGTVKETQYF
cdr3_nt: TGTGCCAGCTCACCAAGCGGGACCGTTAAAGAGACCCAGTACTTC

j_call: TRBJ1-1
clone_size: .
d_call: TRBD1
v_call: TRBV18
cdr3_aa: CASSPRDRRRTEAFF
cdr3_nt: TGTGCCAGCTCACCCCGGGACAGGAGGAGGACTGAAGCTTTCTTT

j_call: TRBJ1-5
clone_size: few
d_call: TRBD1
v_call: TRBV4-2
cdr3_aa: CASSPTQGAVEPQHF
cdr3_nt: TGTGCCAGCAGCCCCACACAGGGGGCCGTAGAGCCCCAGCATTTT

j_call: TRBJ2-1
clone_size: .
d_call: TRBD2
v_call: TRBV9
cdr3_aa: CASSVPGLAGGLDNEQFF
cdr3_nt: TGTGCCAGCAGCGTCCCCGGACTAGCGGGGGGACTGGACAATGAGCAGTTCTTC

j_call: TRBJ1-2
clone_size: .
d_call: TRBD1
v_call: TRBV27
cdr3_aa: CASSQFWDRSYGYTF
cdr3_nt: TGTGCCAGCAGTCAATTTTGGGACAGATCGTATGGCTACACCTTC

j_call: TRBJ2-7
clone_size: .
d_call: TRBD1
v_call: TRBV7-8
cdr3_aa: CASSLDRAPYEQYF
cdr3_nt: TGTGCCAGCAGCCTCGACAGGGCCCCCTACGAGCAGTACTTC

j_call: TRBJ2-3
clone_size: once
d_call: .
v_call: TRBV20-1
cdr3_aa: CSARRGDTQYF
cdr3_nt: TGCAGTGCTAGGAGGGGGGATACGCAGTATTTT

j_call: TRBJ2-7
clone_size: .
d_call: .
v_call: TRBV11-2
cdr3_aa: CASSPTGGEYEQYF
cdr3_nt: TGTGCCAGCAGCCCCACAGGGGGGGAATACGAGCAGTACTTC

j_call: TRBJ2-3
clone_size: .
d_call: .
v_call: TRBV5-1
cdr3_aa: CASSLRPGPDTQYF
cdr3_nt: TGCGCCAGCAGCTTGAGGCCAGGGCCAGATACGCAGTATTTT

j_call: TRBJ1-4
clone_size: .
d_call: TRBD1
v_call: TRBV9
cdr3_aa: CASSARSTGATNEKLFF
cdr3_nt: TGTGCCAGCAGCGCCCGAAGTACAGGGGCCACTAATGAAAAACTGTTTTTT

j_call: TRBJ2-3
clone_size: .
d_call: .
v_call: TRBV19
cdr3_aa: CASSIGGGGDTQYF
cdr3_nt: TGTGCCAGTAGTATAGGGGGAGGGGGAGATACGCAGTATTTT

j_call: TRBJ2-1
clone_size: once
d_call: TRBD1
v_call: TRBV5-4
cdr3_aa: CASSYGAGGQQFF
cdr3_nt: TGTGCCAGCAGCTACGGGGCAGGGGGCCAGCAGTTCTTC

j_call: TRBJ2-5
clone_size: .
d_call: TRBD2
v_call: TRBV5-4
cdr3_aa: CASSSGLAEQETQYF
cdr3_nt: TGTGCCAGCAGCTCGGGACTAGCGGAACAAGAGACCCAGTACTTC

j_call: TRBJ1-5
clone_size: once
d_call: TRBD1
v_call: TRBV18
cdr3_aa: CASSPGQADQPQHF
cdr3_nt: TGTGCCAGCTCACCCGGACAGGCCGATCAGCCCCAGCATTTT

j_call: TRBJ2-1
clone_size: .
d_call: .
v_call: TRBV5-1
cdr3_aa: CASSRTENNEQFF
cdr3_nt: TGCGCCAGCAGCCGAACAGAGAACAATGAGCAGTTCTTC

j_call: TRBJ1-5
clone_size: .
d_call: .
v_call: TRBV4-1
cdr3_aa: CASSQEPLLGGGSNQPQHF
cdr3_nt: TGCGCCAGCAGCCAAGAGCCCCTGTTAGGGGGTGGGAGCAATCAGCCCCAGCATTTT

j_call: TRBJ2-1
clone_size: .
d_call: TRBD1
v_call: TRBV24-1
cdr3_aa: CATSGGTGRSGNVYEQFF
cdr3_nt: TGTGCCACCAGTGGGGGGACAGGGAGGAGCGGGAATGTATATGAGCAGTTCTTC